This TCR beta chain was identified during a study of blood T cell repertoires in COVID-19. Looking at the study overall: Both acute and convalescent COVID-19 samples were obtained from the United States, Italy and Spain.

Per the authors' pipeline: Amplification with reference gene primers provided the estimates of nucleated cell counts. Here immunoSEQ multiplex PCR was the method, and the copy in TCRdb shows in-frame clones only, minus some. D and trimming were read from the DNA, whereas the V and J calls and clone size are those reported in that table. The table has 260,000 or so clones, 87% seen once; the top ten hold 2.6%. Enrolled through a virtual design, the participants were between roughly 18 and 89 years of age and came from 24 US areas. Self-reported history from a screening survey and questionnaire set each donor's cohort. V lost 0 bases and J lost 0; bases outside the gene matches: 3. This CDR3 contains 16 residues. Germline V lookup: CDR1 SGHDT, CDR2 YYEEEE.

The sample taken for sequencing was PBMCs or T cells enriched from blood (not recorded which). This receptor was identified in a woman aged 30 to 39 with acute COVID-19. This sequence joins TRBV5-6 and TRBJ2-1; 7 bases map to TRBD2. CDR3 sequence: CASSLEGGGSYNEQFF. The CDR3 DNA follows: TGTGCCAGCAGCTTGGAGGGCGGGGGCTCCTACAATGAGCAGTTCTTC.